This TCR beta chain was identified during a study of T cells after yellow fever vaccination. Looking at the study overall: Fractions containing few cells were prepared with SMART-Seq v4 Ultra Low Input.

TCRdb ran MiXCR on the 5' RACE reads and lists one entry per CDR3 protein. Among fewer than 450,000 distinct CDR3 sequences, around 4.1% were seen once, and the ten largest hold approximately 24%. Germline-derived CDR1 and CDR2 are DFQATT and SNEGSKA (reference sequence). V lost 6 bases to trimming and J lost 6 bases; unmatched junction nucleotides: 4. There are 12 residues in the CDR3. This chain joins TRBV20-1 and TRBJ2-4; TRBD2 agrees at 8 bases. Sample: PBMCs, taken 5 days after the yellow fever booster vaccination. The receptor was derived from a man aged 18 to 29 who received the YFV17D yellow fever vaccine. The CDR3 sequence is CSAFSGVNIQYF. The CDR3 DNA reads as TGCAGTGCGTTTAGCGGGGTAAACATTCAGTACTTC.